This entry lists 24 T cell receptor beta chains sequenced from one sample in a study of cytomegalovirus exposure and HLA in healthy donors. PCR employed 60 Vbeta and 13 Jbeta primers. Repertoires were generated with immunoSEQ multiplex PCR, while TCRdb's copy carries only in-frame clones and drops some. Among about 120,000 clones listed, 17% were seen once. The material sequenced was PBMCs. Every receptor here comes from a female donor in good health and CMV-seropositive.

This rearrangement joins TRBV5-1 to TRBJ1-3, with D possibly being TRBD1 (5 bases). Between the trimmed V and J ends, which lost 7 bases and 2 bases, there was a span of 16 bases. CDR3 length: 15 residues. Germline V gene data show CDR1 as SGHRS and CDR2 as YFSETQ. CDR3 nucleotide sequence: TGCGCCAGCTCCGGAGTCGGGGGAGCTGGAAACACCATATATTTT. Protein: CASSGVGGAGNTIYF.

This clone was counted a few times. The chain uses TRBV11-2 and TRBJ2-7; TRBD2 matches 8 bases. V was clipped by 5 bases and J by 2 bases; unmatched bases: 11. The CDR3 is 16 amino acids. Germline loops: CDR1 SGHAT, CDR2 FQNNGV. The CDR3 reads CASSQGSGAAPYEQYF. The CDR3 nucleotides are TGTGCCAGCAGCCAGGGTAGCGGGGCGGCTCCCTACGAGCAGTACTTC.

The genes are TRBV19 and TRBJ1-1; TRBD1 is a possible D gene (6 bases). Germline-derived CDR1 and CDR2 are LNHDA and SQIVND (reference sequence). The CDR3 loop spans 14 amino acids. V dropped 5 bases and J dropped 2 bases, with 12 bases sitting between them. The CDR3 is CASSPGQSNTEAFF. As DNA, the CDR3 is TGTGCCAGTAGTCCAGGACAGAGCAACACTGAAGCTTTCTTT.

The table lists this clone with a few counts. V gene TRBV28 combines with J gene TRBJ1-2; 9 bases align to TRBD1. Germline V lookup: CDR1 MDHEN, CDR2 SYDVKM. Germline trimming cut 6 bases from V and 6 bases from J; bases unmatched to any gene: 8. This CDR3 region has 14 residues. The CDR3 sequence is CASRTGGGWDGYTF. The CDR3 coding sequence is TGTGCCAGCAGAACAGGGGGCGGTTGGGATGGCTACACCTTC.

The chain is built from TRBV18 and TRBJ2-1, with 9 bases lining up with TRBD1. Germline-derived CDR1 and CDR2 are KGHSH and LQKENI. The V and J ends lost 8 bases and 6 bases, in that order; junction bases with no gene match: 11. The CDR3 contains 15 residues. The CDR3 nucleotides read TGTGCCAGCGTTCCACGGCCGGGACAGGGCAATGAGCAGTTCTTC. As protein: CASVPRPGQGNEQFF.

This sequence joins TRBV4-2 and TRBJ1-2, with a tentative D call TRBD1 (6 bases). This CDR3 contains 19 residues. Per germline, CDR1 LGHNA and CDR2 YNFKEQ. V was cut by 0 bases and J by 3 bases, with 23 bases left in between. The CDR3: CASSQDMQGYESFDYGYTF. DNA for the CDR3: TGTGCCAGCAGCCAAGATATGCAGGGGTATGAGTCCTTTGACTATGGCTACACCTTC.

This clone was seen more than once but under ten times. V and J are TRBV6-5 and TRBJ2-7; 16 positions match TRBD2. J was trimmed by 7 bases and V by 2 bases; bases with no gene match: 5. Germline CDR1 MNHEY, CDR2 SVGAGI. This CDR3 spans 16 amino acids. The CDR3 nucleotides are TGTGCCAGCAGTTACGGGACTAGCGGGAGGGCTGGAGAGCAGTACTTC. This translates into CASSYGTSGRAGEQYF.

This CDR3 is CAWSVSPGQGYTYEQYF. The CDR3 bases are TGTGCCTGGAGTGTATCTCCAGGGCAAGGATATACCTACGAGCAGTACTTC. The rearrangement joins TRBV30 to TRBJ2-7, with a weak D call TRBD1 (5 bases). Germline V gene data show CDR1 as GTSNPN and CDR2 as SVGIG (reference sequence). Trimming took off 0 bases at V and 2 bases at J, with 20 bases between the two ends. This CDR3 has 17 residues.

This clone was counted a few times. This sequence joins TRBV2 and TRBJ2-7; TRBD1 agrees at 9 bases. The germline gives CDR1 SNHLY, CDR2 FYNNEI. The CDR3 is made up of 14 amino acids. V dropped 7 bases and J dropped 5; count of bases not matched to a gene: 9. The DNA for the CDR3 is TGTGCCAGCATAGAGGGGACAGGGATCCACGAGCAGTACTTC. Protein sequence: CASIEGTGIHEQYF.

The V call is TRBV4-3, the J call TRBJ1-2, with 9 bases matching TRBD1. CDR3 length equals 15 residues. J lost 7 bases, V lost 0 bases, and 6 bases had no gene match. Germline V CDR1 and CDR2: LGHNA, YSLEER. The CDR3 DNA follows: TGCGCCAGCAGCCAAGATGACAGGGGGAAGAGTGGCTACACCTTC. Translated: CASSQDDRGKSGYTF.

This clone was detected a few times. The chain is built from TRBV6-5 and TRBJ1-4; 9 nucleotides align to TRBD1. With V trimmed by 4 bases and J by 9 bases, 6 bases remained unmatched. CDR1 and CDR2 from the germline V gene are MNHEY and SVGAGI. The length of the CDR3 is 14 residues. The CDR3 region has the DNA TGTGCCAGCAGTTTCGAGACAGGGGGGAAAAAACTGTTTTTT. It is translated as CASSFETGGKKLFF.

This clone was seen only a few times. The chain couples TRBV4-2 to TRBJ1-3; TRBD1 agrees at 7 bases. The V segment lost 4 bases and the J segment 3 bases; nucleotides outside the gene matches: 0. Germline CDR1 reads LGHNA; CDR2 reads YNFKEQ. This CDR3 is built from 13 residues. The CDR3 DNA reads TGTGCCAGCAGCCGACAGGGTGGAAACACCATATATTTT. It encodes CASSRQGGNTIYF.

The chain couples TRBV30 to TRBJ1-2, with TRBD1 matching over 8 bases. The V segment lost 3 bases and the J segment 5 bases; nucleotides outside the gene matches: 5. The CDR3 runs to 13 residues. Per the germline V gene, CDR1 is GTSNPN and CDR2 is SVGIG (reference sequence). Written as DNA, the CDR3 is TGTGCCTGGAGCCGGGACAGGCTTTATGGCTACACCTTC. Translating gives CAWSRDRLYGYTF.

The J gene is TRBJ1-5, the V gene TRBV30; 10 nucleotides match TRBD1. V trimming: 2 bases; J trimming: 9 bases; junction bases outside the gene matches: 7. CDR1 GTSNPN and CDR2 SVGIG come from the germline V gene (reference sequence). This CDR3 is built from 14 residues. DNA for the CDR3: TGTGCCTGGAGTCCCGGGACAGGGGAGAGGCCCCAGCATTTT. This sequence encodes CAWSPGTGERPQHF.

This clone was picked up a small number of times. The V gene is TRBV4-2, the J gene TRBJ2-1; 11 nucleotides line up with TRBD2. V lost 0 bases to trimming and J lost 9 bases; unmatched junction nucleotides: 10. The CDR3 is 17 residues long. Germline V gene sequence: CDR1 LGHNA, CDR2 YNFKEQ. The CDR3 loop is CASSQEVTSGRAGEQFF. In DNA form, the CDR3 reads TGTGCCAGCAGCCAAGAAGTTACTAGCGGGAGAGCGGGTGAGCAGTTCTTC.

This clone was picked up a small number of times. The chain joins TRBV5-1 to TRBJ2-5, with 8 bases that match TRBD2. CDR3 length: 17 residues. Germline V gene lookup returns CDR1 SGHRS and CDR2 YFSETQ. Trimming cost V 0 bases and J 2 bases; bases outside gene matches: 9. The CDR3 region has the DNA TGCGCCAGCAGCTTGGGGGTAGCGGGAAGCCCTCAAGAGACCCAGTACTTC. This codes for CASSLGVAGSPQETQYF.

In its sample, this clone was seen a few times. The J gene is TRBJ2-5, the V gene TRBV28, with a tentative D call TRBD1 (5 bases). The CDR3 loop spans 14 amino acids. The V and J ends lost 6 bases and 1 base respectively, with 12 bases between them. Per the germline V gene, CDR1 is MDHEN and CDR2 is SYDVKM. CDR3 nucleotide sequence: TGTGCCAGCAGGACAGTACAACCCCAAGAGACCCAGTACTTC. Translated, it gives CASRTVQPQETQYF.

The CDR3 loop is CSVAVGGRAYEQYF. In DNA form, the CDR3 reads TGCAGCGTTGCAGTCGGCGGGAGGGCCTACGAGCAGTACTTC. The V gene is TRBV29-1, the J gene TRBJ2-7; 9 bases are shared with TRBD2. V gave up 4 bases and J gave up 2 bases; unmatched junction bases: 6. Germline-derived CDR1 and CDR2 are SQVTM and ANQGSEA. This CDR3 is built from 14 residues.

In this sample, this clone turned up a few times. The chain uses TRBV6-5 and TRBJ2-3, with D possibly being TRBD1 (5 bases). Trimming pared 2 bases from V and 1 base from J, leaving 10 bases between. There are 15 residues in the CDR3. The V gene's germline CDR1 is MNHEY and CDR2 SVGAGI. This CDR3 reads CASSYPGFGTDTQYF. The CDR3, as DNA: TGTGCCAGCAGTTACCCAGGGTTCGGCACAGATACGCAGTATTTT.

The chain employs TRBV18 and TRBJ1-4; D gene uncertain. Per the germline V gene, CDR1 is KGHSH and CDR2 is LQKENI. The CDR3 sequence is 13 residues long. V gave up 1 base and J gave up 6 bases, with 6 bases separating them. CDR3: CASSPRQDEKLFF. In DNA form, the CDR3 reads TGTGCCAGCTCACCACGGCAAGATGAAAAACTGTTTTTT. Together with reference TRBV18 and TRBJ1-4, the CDR3 gives the full variable domain: NAGVMQNPRHLVRRRGQEARLRCSPMKGHSHVYWYRQLPEEGLKFMVYLQKENIIDESGMPKERFSAEFPKEGPSILRIQQVVRGDSAAYFCASSPRQDEKLFFGSGTQLSVL.

Here the CDR3 reads CASSRNQQGVSYEQYF. The CDR3 region has the DNA TGCGCCAGCAGCCGTAATCAACAGGGAGTTTCCTACGAGCAGTACTTC. The chain combines TRBV4-1 with TRBJ2-7; tentatively, D is TRBD1 (6 bases). CDR1 and CDR2 from the germline V gene are MGHRA and YSYEKL. The CDR3 is 16 amino acids. Deletions cut 4 bases from V and 1 base from J, with 17 bases between.

This clone was counted between two and nine times. This rearrangement joins TRBV18 to TRBJ1-2; TRBD1 might be the D (5 bases). The CDR3 covers 13 residues. Trimming pared 3 bases from V and 5 bases from J, leaving 10 bases between. The germline gives CDR1 KGHSH, CDR2 LQKENI. CDR3 bases: TGTGCCAGCTCACCGTCGACAGTTTATGGCTACACCTTC. It translates to CASSPSTVYGYTF.

A few counts support this clone. The chain has TRBV27 and TRBJ1-2, with 8 positions matching TRBD1. CDR3 length: 14 residues. V lost 5 bases to trimming and J lost 4 bases; unmatched junction nucleotides: 6. Germline-derived CDR1 and CDR2 are MNHEY and SMNVEV (reference sequence). The CDR3 here is CASSPGGAGYGYTF. The DNA of the CDR3 is TGTGCCAGCAGTCCAGGGGGCGCCGGCTATGGCTACACCTTC.

This clone was observed a few times. The CDR3 sequence: CSVGGLIRSRASYEQYF. The CDR3 bases are TGCAGCGTTGGGGGACTTATTCGCTCGAGGGCTAGCTACGAGCAGTACTTC. This chain links TRBV29-1 with TRBJ2-7; possibly TRBD2 for D (6 bases). V lost 4 bases and J 3 bases, leaving 25 bases between the germline ends. The V gene's germline CDR1 is SQVTM and CDR2 ANQGSEA. This CDR3 region has 17 residues.